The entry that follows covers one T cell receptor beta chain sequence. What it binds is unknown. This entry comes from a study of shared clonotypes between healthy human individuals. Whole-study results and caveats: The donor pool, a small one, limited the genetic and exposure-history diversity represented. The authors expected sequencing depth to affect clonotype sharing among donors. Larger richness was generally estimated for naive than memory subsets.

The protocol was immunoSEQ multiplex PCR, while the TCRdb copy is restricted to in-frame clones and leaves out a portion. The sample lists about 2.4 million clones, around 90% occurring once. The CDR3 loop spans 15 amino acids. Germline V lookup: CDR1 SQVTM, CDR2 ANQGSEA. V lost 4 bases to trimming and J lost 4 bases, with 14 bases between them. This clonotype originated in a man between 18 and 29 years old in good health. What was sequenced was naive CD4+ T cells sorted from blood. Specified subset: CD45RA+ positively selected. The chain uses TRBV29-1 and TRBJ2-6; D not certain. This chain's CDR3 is CSVARWGTGANVLTF. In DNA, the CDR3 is TGCAGCGTTGCTCGATGGGGTACCGGGGCCAACGTCCTGACTTTC.